This TCR beta chain emerged from a study of shared clonotypes between healthy human individuals. Study background: Donors had three CD4 naive, three CD4 memory, two CD8 naive and one CD8 memory plate apiece.

This clone appeared once. The table came from immunoSEQ multiplex PCR; TCRdb's copy has only in-frame clones and leaves some out. The table shows nearly 1,000,000 clones, with approximately 76% occurring only once. This clonotype was sampled from a man aged 18 to 30 in good health. Sequencing was performed on memory CD4+ T cells sorted from blood. Indicated subset: CD45RA-negative fraction.

CDR3 residues: CASRKGQDYGYTF. The CDR3 nucleotides read TGTGCCAGCAGGAAAGGACAGGACTATGGCTACACCTTC. The rearrangement joins TRBV2 to TRBJ1-2, with TRBD1 identical over 7 bases. V lost 6 bases to trimming and J lost 3 bases; unmatched junction nucleotides: 4. The germline CDR1 and CDR2 sequences are SNHLY and FYNNEI. The CDR3 loop spans 13 amino acids.